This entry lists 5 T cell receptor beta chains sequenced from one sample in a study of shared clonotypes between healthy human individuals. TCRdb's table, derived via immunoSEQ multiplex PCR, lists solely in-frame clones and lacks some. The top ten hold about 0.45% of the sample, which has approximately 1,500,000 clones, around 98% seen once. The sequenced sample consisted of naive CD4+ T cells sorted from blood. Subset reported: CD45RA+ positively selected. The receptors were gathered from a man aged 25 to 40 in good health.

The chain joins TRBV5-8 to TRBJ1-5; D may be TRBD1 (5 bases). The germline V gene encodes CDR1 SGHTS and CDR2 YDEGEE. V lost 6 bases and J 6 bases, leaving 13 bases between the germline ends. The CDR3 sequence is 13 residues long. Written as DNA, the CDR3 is TGTGCCAGCACCAGATCAGGGTTTCAGCCCCAGCATTTT. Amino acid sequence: CASTRSGFQPQHF.

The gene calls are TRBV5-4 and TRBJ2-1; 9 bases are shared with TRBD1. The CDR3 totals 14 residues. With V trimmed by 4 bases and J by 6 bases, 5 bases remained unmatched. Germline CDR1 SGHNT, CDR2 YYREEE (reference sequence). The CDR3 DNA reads TGTGCCAGCAGCGACAGGGGGAGTGGCAATGAGCAGTTCTTC. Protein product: CASSDRGSGNEQFF.

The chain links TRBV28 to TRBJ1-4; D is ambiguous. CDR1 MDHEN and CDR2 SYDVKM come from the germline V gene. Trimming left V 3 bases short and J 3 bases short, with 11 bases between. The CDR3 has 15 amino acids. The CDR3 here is CASSFSGRANEKLFF. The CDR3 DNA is TGTGCCAGCAGTTTTTCGGGGAGAGCTAATGAAAAACTGTTTTTT.

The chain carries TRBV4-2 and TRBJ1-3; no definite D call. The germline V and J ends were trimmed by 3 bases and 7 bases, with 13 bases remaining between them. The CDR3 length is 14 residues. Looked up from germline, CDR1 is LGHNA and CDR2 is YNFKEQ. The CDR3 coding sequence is TGTGCCAGCAGCCAGTCTCGACGGGCGAACACCATATATTTT. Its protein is CASSQSRRANTIYF.

The CDR3 loop is CASSQDRQSYEQYF. The CDR3 DNA sequence: TGCGCCAGCAGCCAAGACCGGCAGTCCTACGAGCAGTACTTC. The rearrangement joins TRBV4-3 to TRBJ2-7, with D uncertain. Trimming pared 0 bases from V and 1 base from J, leaving 7 bases between. The V gene's germline CDR1 is LGHNA and CDR2 YSLEER. The CDR3 spans 14 residues.